Listed here are 18 T cell receptor beta chains from one sample, sequenced in a study of cytomegalovirus exposure and HLA in healthy donors. TCRdb keeps only in-frame clones here, not all; method: immunoSEQ multiplex PCR. In the table there are about 220,000 clones, around 90% of which are singletons. The sample was PBMCs. These receptors all stem from a young woman in good health and CMV-seronegative.

The V and J genes are TRBV2 and TRBJ2-1; 9 nucleotides line up with TRBD2. With 10 bases clipped from V and 6 bases from J, the junction kept 16 bases outside the gene matches. Germline assignment: CDR1 SNHLY and CDR2 FYNNEI. CDR3 length: 16 amino acids. The CDR3: CAKTPGISGRTNEQFF. The CDR3 DNA sequence: TGTGCCAAAACTCCTGGAATTAGCGGGAGAACCAATGAGCAGTTCTTC.

The chain employs TRBV6-1 and TRBJ1-1; D is uncertain. CDR3 length equals 14 residues. V shed 4 bases and J shed 3 bases, with 12 bases lying between them. Looked up from germline, CDR1 is MNHNS and CDR2 is SASEGT. The CDR3 here is CASSGSPRDTEAFF. The CDR3, as DNA: TGTGCCAGCAGTGGCAGCCCACGGGACACTGAAGCTTTCTTT.

The chain combines TRBV6-1 with TRBJ2-6; 7 bases fit TRBD1. The CDR3 contains 16 residues. From germline, CDR1 is MNHNS and CDR2 SASEGT. V was clipped by 3 bases and J by 2 bases; unmatched bases: 4. CDR3 region: CASSDLQGPGANVLTF. In DNA, the CDR3 is TGTGCCAGCAGTGACCTACAGGGGCCTGGGGCCAACGTCCTGACTTTC.

The chain joins TRBV6-1 to TRBJ1-2, with 7 positions matching TRBD1. The CDR3 extends over 14 amino acids. CDR1 MNHNS and CDR2 SASEGT come from the germline V gene. Trimming cost V 5 bases and J 6 bases; bases outside gene matches: 9. The CDR3 protein is CASSWQGVGNGYTF. The CDR3 coding sequence is TGTGCCAGCAGTTGGCAGGGGGTAGGGAATGGCTACACCTTC.

The DNA of the CDR3 is TGTGCCAGCAGAGCGGACAGCTATGGAAACACCATATATTTT. Translating gives CASRADSYGNTIYF. V usage is TRBV6-5 and J usage is TRBJ1-3; weak D call: TRBD1 (6 bases). This CDR3 has 14 amino acids. V was shortened by 6 bases and J by 3 bases, with 12 bases between the two germline ends. Germline CDR1 reads MNHEY; CDR2 reads SVGAGI.

The chain couples TRBV6-5 to TRBJ1-1; D is perhaps TRBD1 (5 bases). V lost 3 bases and J lost 3, with 14 bases in between. Germline V gene sequence: CDR1 MNHEY, CDR2 SVGAGI. The CDR3 runs to 15 residues. As DNA, the CDR3 is TGTGCCAGCAGTTATCTTGGGATAGGGGACACTGAAGCTTTCTTT. Translated, it gives CASSYLGIGDTEAFF.

This clone was recorded once. This chain's CDR3 is CASTLPGGSNQPQHF. DNA for the CDR3: TGTGCCAGCACCCTTCCGGGGGGAAGCAATCAGCCCCAGCATTTT. The chain has TRBV28 and TRBJ1-5; perhaps TRBD1 as D (5 bases). The V gene lost 7 bases and the J gene lost 1 base, with 14 bases spanning the gap. Germline V gives CDR1 MDHEN, CDR2 SYDVKM. The CDR3 is 15 residues long. Full variable domain (outside the CDR3, taken from reference TRBV28 and TRBJ1-5): DVKVTQSSRYLVKRTGEKVFLECVQDMDHENMFWYRQDPGLGLRLIYFSYDVKMKEKGDIPEGYSVSREKKERFSLILESASTNQTSMYLCASTLPGGSNQPQHFGDGTRLSIL.

The V and J genes are TRBV27 and TRBJ2-2; D ambiguous. CDR1 is MNHEY and CDR2 is SMNVEV in the germline V gene (reference sequence). V was trimmed by 8 bases and J by 1 base, leaving 8 bases between them. The CDR3 consists of 13 residues. The CDR3: CASLLLNTGELFF. In nucleotides, the CDR3 is TGTGCCAGCCTTCTTTTGAACACCGGGGAGCTGTTTTTT.

The chain carries TRBV18 and TRBJ2-3; D possibly corresponds to TRBD1 (6 bases). Germline-derived CDR1 and CDR2 are KGHSH and LQKENI. This CDR3 has 15 amino acids. V was pared by 3 bases and J by 1 base, with 11 bases between. CDR3 coding DNA: TGTGCCAGCTCACCCGGAAGACAGGGCACAGATACGCAGTATTTT. Amino acids: CASSPGRQGTDTQYF.

A single count supports this clone. CDR3 protein: CASSLYQGFTEAFF. CDR3 nucleotide sequence: TGTGCCAGCAGCTTGTATCAGGGTTTCACTGAAGCTTTCTTT. This sequence joins TRBV5-8 and TRBJ1-1, with D maybe TRBD1 (5 bases). Trimming shortened V by 1 base and J by 4 bases, and 11 bases separated the two germline ends. Germline V lookup: CDR1 SGHTS, CDR2 YDEGEE. CDR3 length: 14 amino acids.

The gene calls are TRBV11-2 and TRBJ1-1; a possible D gene is TRBD1 (6 bases). CDR1 and CDR2 (germline): SGHAT, FQNNGV. V was shortened by 1 base and J by 7 bases, with 7 bases between the two germline ends. This CDR3 has 12 residues. CDR3 residues: CASSLAGHEAFF. In nucleotides, the CDR3 is TGTGCCAGCAGCTTAGCGGGACATGAAGCTTTCTTT.

The chain recombines TRBV28 with TRBJ2-7; D is uncertain. This CDR3 is 11 amino acids long. The germline V gene encodes CDR1 MDHEN and CDR2 SYDVKM. V lost 1 base and J lost 7, with 5 bases in between. The CDR3 DNA follows: TGTGCCAGCAGTTTATCCGGGGAGCAGTACTTC. Encoded protein: CASSLSGEQYF.

The chain carries TRBV7-9 and TRBJ2-2; 9 nucleotides agree with TRBD1. With V trimmed by 4 bases and J by 4 bases, 7 bases remained unmatched. The CDR3 extends over 16 amino acids. The germline gives CDR1 SEHNR, CDR2 FQNEAQ (reference sequence). The chain's CDR3 is CASSSPPGQGTGELFF. The CDR3 coding sequence is TGTGCCAGCAGCTCGCCCCCGGGACAGGGCACCGGGGAGCTGTTTTTT.

The rearrangement joins TRBV4-1 to TRBJ1-2; D call uncertain. Per the germline V gene, CDR1 is MGHRA and CDR2 is YSYEKL. The V and J ends lost 6 bases and 0 bases respectively, with 17 bases between them. CDR3 length equals 16 residues. The CDR3 nucleotides are TGCGCCAGCAGTTCTATTGGGCAAACAACTAACTATGGCTACACCTTC. This translates into CASSSIGQTTNYGYTF.

This rearrangement joins TRBV19 to TRBJ1-2; the match to TRBD1 covers 7 bases. The germline V gene encodes CDR1 LNHDA and CDR2 SQIVND (reference sequence). The V gene end was trimmed by 5 bases and the J gene end by 4 bases; junction bases not matched to a gene: 10. This CDR3 has 15 residues. The CDR3 is CASSSQITGAYGYTF. CDR3 DNA: TGTGCCAGTAGTTCTCAGATAACAGGGGCCTATGGCTACACCTTC.

This CDR3 reads CASSQEAGLTYEQYF. The CDR3 bases are TGTGCCAGCAGCCAAGAAGCGGGCCTGACCTACGAGCAGTACTTC. This chain joins TRBV4-2 and TRBJ2-7; TRBD2 is a possible D gene (6 bases). Germline V gene lookup returns CDR1 LGHNA and CDR2 YNFKEQ. Trimming pared 0 bases from V and 2 bases from J, leaving 11 bases between. CDR3 length: 15 residues.

This chain links TRBV19 with TRBJ2-1; 11 positions agree with TRBD2. The CDR3 loop spans 15 amino acids. Germline CDR1 reads LNHDA; CDR2 reads SQIVND (reference sequence). V lost 3 bases to trimming and J lost 3 bases; unmatched junction nucleotides: 1. This CDR3 is CASSISGRGYNEQFF. The DNA for the CDR3 is TGTGCCAGTAGTATTAGCGGGAGGGGCTACAATGAGCAGTTCTTC.

J is TRBJ2-7 and V is TRBV4-1; D ambiguous. With 0 bases removed from V and 2 bases from J, the gap between germline ends came to 11 bases. Germline-derived CDR1 and CDR2 are MGHRA and YSYEKL. This CDR3 has 15 residues. CDR3 amino acids: CASSQDLGGTYEQYF. DNA for the CDR3: TGCGCCAGCAGCCAAGATCTCGGCGGCACCTACGAGCAGTACTTC.